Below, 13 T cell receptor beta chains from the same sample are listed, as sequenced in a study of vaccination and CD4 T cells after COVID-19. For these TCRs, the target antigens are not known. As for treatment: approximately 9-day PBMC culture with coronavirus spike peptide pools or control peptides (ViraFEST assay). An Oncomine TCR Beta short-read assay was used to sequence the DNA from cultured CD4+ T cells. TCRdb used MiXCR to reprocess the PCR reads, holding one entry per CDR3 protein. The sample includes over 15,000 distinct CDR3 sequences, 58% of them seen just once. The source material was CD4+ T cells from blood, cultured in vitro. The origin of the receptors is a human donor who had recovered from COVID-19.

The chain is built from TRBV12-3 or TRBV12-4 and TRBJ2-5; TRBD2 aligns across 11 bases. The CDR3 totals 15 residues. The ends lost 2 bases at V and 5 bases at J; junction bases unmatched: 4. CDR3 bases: TGTGCCAGCAGTTTAAATAGCGGGGGGGCGGAGACCCAGTACTTC. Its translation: CASSLNSGGAETQYF.

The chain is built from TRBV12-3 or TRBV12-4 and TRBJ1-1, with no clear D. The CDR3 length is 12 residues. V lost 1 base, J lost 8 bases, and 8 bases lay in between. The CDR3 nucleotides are TGTGCCAGCAGTTTAGGCTTAGACGAAGCTTTCTTT. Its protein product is CASSLGLDEAFF.

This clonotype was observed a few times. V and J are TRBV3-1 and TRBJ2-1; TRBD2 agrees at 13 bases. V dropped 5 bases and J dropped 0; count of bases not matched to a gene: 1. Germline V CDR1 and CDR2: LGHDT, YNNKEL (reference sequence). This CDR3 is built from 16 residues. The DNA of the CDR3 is TGTGCCAGCAGCAGGACTAGCGGGAGCTCCTACAATGAGCAGTTCTTC. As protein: CASSRTSGSSYNEQFF.

The CDR3, as DNA: TGCGCCAGCAGCTTGGTTCCCGGGGAGCTGTTTTTT. This gives the protein CASSLVPGELFF. The rearrangement joins TRBV5-1 to TRBJ2-2; D unresolved. Germline lookup yields CDR1 SGHRS and CDR2 YFSETQ. The V end lost 0 bases, the J end lost 6 bases, and 3 bases lay between the germline ends. The CDR3 totals 12 residues.

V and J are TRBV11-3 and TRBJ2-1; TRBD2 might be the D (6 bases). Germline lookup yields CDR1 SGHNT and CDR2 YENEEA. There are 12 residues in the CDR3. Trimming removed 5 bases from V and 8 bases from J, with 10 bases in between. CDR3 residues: CASSPGEHEQFF. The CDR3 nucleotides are TGTGCCAGCAGCCCGGGAGAGCATGAGCAGTTCTTC. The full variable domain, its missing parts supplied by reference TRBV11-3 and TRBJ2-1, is EAGVVQSPRYKIIEKKQPVAFWCNPISGHNTLYWYLQNLGQGPELLIRYENEEAVDDSQLPKDRFSAERLKGVDSTLKIQPAELGDSAVYLCASSPGEHEQFFGPGTRLTVL.

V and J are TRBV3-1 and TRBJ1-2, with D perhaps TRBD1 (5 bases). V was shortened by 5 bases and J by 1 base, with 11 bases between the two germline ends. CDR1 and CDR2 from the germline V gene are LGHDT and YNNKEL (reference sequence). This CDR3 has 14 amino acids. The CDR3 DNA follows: TGTGCCAGCAGCTATGGGGCAGATAACTATGGCTACACCTTC. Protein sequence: CASSYGADNYGYTF.

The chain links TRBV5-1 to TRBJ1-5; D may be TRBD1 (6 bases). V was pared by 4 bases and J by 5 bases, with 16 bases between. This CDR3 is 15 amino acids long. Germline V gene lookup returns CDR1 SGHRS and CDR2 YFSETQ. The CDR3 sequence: CASSPQPGGHQPQHF. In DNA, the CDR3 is TGCGCCAGCAGCCCTCAACCCGGGGGGCATCAGCCCCAGCATTTT.

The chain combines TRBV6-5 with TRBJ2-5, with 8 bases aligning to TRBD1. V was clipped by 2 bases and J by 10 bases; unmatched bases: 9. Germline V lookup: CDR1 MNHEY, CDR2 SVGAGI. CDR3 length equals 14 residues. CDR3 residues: CASSYGQGAGVQYF. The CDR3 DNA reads TGTGCCAGCAGTTACGGCCAGGGGGCAGGGGTCCAGTACTTC.

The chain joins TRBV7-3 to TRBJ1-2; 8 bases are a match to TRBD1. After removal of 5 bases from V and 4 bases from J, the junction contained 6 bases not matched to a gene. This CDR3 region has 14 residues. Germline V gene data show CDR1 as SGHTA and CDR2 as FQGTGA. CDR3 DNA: TGTGCCAGCAGCCCCGCAGGGGGCGCCTATGGCTACACCTTC. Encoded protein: CASSPAGGAYGYTF.

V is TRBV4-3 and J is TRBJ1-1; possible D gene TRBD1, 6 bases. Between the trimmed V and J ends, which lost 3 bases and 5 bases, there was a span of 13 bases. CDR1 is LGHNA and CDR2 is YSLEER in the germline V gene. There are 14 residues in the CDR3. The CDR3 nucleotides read TGCGCCAGCAGCCACCCCCCAGGGGAGACTGAAGCTTTCTTT. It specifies CASSHPPGETEAFF.

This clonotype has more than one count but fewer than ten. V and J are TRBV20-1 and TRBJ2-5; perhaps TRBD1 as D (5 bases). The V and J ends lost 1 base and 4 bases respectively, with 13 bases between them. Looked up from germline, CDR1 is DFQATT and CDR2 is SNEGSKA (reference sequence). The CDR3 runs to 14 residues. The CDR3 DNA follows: TGCAGTGCTAGAGCCCAGGGTCTGAGAGAGACCCAGTACTTC. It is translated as CSARAQGLRETQYF.

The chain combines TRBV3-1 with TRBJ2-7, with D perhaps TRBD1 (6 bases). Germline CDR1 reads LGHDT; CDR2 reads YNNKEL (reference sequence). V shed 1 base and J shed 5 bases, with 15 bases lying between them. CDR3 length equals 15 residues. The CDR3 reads CASSQVLGQSNEQYF. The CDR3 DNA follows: TGTGCCAGCAGCCAAGTCCTAGGACAGTCAAACGAGCAGTACTTC.

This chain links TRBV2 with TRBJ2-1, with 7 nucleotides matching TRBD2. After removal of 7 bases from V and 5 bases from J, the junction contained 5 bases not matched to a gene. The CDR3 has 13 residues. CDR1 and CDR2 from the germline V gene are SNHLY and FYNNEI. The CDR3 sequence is CASTRDYDNEQFF. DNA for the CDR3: TGTGCCAGCACTCGGGACTATGACAATGAGCAGTTCTTC.